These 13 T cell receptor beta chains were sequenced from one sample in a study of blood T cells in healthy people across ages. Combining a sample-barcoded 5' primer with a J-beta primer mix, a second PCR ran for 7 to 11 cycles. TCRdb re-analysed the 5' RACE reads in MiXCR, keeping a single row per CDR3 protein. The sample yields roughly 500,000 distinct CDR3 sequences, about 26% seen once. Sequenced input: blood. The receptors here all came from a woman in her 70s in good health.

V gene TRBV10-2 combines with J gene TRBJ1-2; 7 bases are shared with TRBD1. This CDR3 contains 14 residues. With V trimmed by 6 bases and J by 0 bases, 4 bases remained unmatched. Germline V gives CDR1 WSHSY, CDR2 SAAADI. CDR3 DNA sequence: TGCGCCAGCAGGAGGGACAGAACTAACTATGGCTACACCTTC. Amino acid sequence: CASRRDRTNYGYTF.

This CDR3 reads CATSDGGRQETQYF. The DNA for the CDR3 is TGTGCCACCAGTGATGGGGGTAGACAAGAGACCCAGTACTTC. The chain combines TRBV24-1 with TRBJ2-5; D tentatively reads TRBD1 or TRBD2 (5 bases each). V was pared by 3 bases and J by 2 bases, with 9 bases between. This CDR3 region has 14 residues. Germline CDR1 KGHDR, CDR2 SFDVKD.

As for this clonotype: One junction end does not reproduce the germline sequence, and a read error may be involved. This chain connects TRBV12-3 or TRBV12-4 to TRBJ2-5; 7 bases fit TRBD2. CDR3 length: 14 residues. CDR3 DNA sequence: TGTGCCAGCAGTTTAAGCGGGGCCCAAGAGATCCAGTACTTC. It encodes CASSLSGAQEIQYF.

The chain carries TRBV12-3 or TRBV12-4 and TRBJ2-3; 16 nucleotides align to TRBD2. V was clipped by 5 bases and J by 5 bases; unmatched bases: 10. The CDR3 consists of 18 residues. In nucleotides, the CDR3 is TGTGCCAGCAGTCGTCCCGGGACTAGCGGGGGGGCCGGAGATACGCAGTATTTT. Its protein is CASSRPGTSGGAGDTQYF.

CDR3 loop: CAISESFKDTQYF. In nucleotides, the CDR3 is TGTGCCATCAGTGAGTCTTTCAAAGATACGCAGTATTTT. This chain links TRBV10-3 with TRBJ2-3; D gene unclear. Germline loops: CDR1 ENHRY, CDR2 SYGVKD. The V and J ends lost 0 bases and 5 bases respectively, with 6 bases between them. The CDR3 runs 13 residues.

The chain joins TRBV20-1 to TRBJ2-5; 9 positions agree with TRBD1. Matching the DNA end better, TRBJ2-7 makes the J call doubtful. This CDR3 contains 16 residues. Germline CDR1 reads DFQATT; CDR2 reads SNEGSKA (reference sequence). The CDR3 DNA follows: TGCAGTGCTAGAGCTCTGAGGACAGGGGACGCCTACGAGCAGTACTTC. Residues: CSARALRTGDAYEQYF.

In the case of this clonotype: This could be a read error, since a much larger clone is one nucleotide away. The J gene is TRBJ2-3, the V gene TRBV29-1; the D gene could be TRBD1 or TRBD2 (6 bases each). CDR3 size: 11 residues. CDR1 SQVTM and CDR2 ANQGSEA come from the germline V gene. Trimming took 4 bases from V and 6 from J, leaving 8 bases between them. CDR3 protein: CSVGGGDTQYF. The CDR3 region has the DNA TGCAGCGTTGGAGGGGGGGATACGCAGTATTTT.

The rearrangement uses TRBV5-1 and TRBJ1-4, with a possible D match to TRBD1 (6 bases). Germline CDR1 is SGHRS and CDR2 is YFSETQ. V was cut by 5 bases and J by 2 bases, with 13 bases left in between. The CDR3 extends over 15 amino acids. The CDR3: CASRRQVDTNEKLFF. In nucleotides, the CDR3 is TGCGCCAGCAGGCGACAGGTGGATACTAATGAAAAACTGTTTTTT. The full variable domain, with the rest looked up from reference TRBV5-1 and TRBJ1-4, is KAGVTQTPRYLIKTRGQQVTLSCSPISGHRSVSWYQQTPGQGLQFLFEYFSETQRNKGNFPGRFSGRQFSNSRSEMNVSTLELGDSALYLCASRRQVDTNEKLFFGSGTQLSVL.

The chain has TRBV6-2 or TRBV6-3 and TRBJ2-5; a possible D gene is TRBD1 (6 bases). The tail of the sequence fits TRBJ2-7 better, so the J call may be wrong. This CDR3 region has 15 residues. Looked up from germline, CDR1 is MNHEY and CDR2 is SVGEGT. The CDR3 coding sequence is TGTGCCAGCAGAAACTTCCGGGACACTTCCTACGAGCAGTACTTC. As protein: CASRNFRDTSYEQYF.

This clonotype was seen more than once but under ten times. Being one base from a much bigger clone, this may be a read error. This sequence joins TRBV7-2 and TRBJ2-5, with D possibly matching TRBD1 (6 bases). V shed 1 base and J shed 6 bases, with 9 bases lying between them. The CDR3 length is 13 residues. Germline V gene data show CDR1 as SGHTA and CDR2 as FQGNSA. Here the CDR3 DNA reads TGTGCCAGCAGCTTAGACAGGGAAAAGACCCAGTACTTC. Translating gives CASSLDREKTQYF.

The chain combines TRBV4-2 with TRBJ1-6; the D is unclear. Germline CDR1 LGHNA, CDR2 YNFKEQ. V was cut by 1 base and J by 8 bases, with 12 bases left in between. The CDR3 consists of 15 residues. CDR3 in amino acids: CASSQVGVYDSPLHF. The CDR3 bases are TGTGCCAGCAGCCAAGTCGGGGTGTATGATTCACCCCTCCACTTT.

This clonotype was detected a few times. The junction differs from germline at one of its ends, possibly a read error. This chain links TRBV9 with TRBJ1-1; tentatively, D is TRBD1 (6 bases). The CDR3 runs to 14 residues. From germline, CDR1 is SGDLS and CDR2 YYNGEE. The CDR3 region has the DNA TGTGCCAGCAGCGCGGACAGTATGAACACTGAGGCTTTCTTT. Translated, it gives CASSADSMNTEAFF.

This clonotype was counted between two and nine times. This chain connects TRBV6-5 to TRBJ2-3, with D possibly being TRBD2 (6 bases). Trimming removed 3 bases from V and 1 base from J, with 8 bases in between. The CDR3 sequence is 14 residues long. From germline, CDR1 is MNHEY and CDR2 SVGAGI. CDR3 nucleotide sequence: TGTGCCAGCAGTTATTGGAGGGGCACAGATACGCAGTATTTT. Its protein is CASSYWRGTDTQYF.